The sample holds many counts of the clone carrying this TCR beta chain. The antigen is unknown. Between the trimmed V and J ends, which lost 4 bases and 8 bases, there was a span of 15 bases. The germline V gene encodes CDR1 MGHRA and CDR2 YSYEKL. The CDR3 is 15 amino acids. TCRdb re-analysed the RT-PCR reads in MiXCR, keeping a single row per CDR3 protein. The table lists about 240,000 distinct CDR3 sequences, approximately 12% of them singletons. These data belong to a study of response to subunit inactivated influenza vaccine. Study-wide findings and caveats: The authors proposed limited new T cell recruitment per seasonal influenza vaccination.

The clonotype originates from a man in his fifties who received an inactivated influenza vaccine. V gene TRBV4-1 combines with J gene TRBJ1-6; D is undetermined. The sequencing used non-naive T cells sorted from PBMCs, collected 14 to 15 days before vaccination. CDR3 DNA: TGCGCCAGCAGCCCTTGGAAGGAGGTTGATTCACCCCTCCACTTT. This codes for CASSPWKEVDSPLHF.